These T cell receptor beta chains were read from a single sample in a study of T cells in Graves' hyperthyroidism and ophthalmopathy. TCRdb reprocessed the multiplex PCR reads via MiXCR and lists one record per CDR3 protein. The table lists about 590,000 distinct CDR3 sequences, 15% to 18% of them singletons. The sequencing sample was made of blood. Every receptor here comes from a young woman with Graves' hyperthyroidism. The CDR3 runs from the conserved cysteine through the conserved F or W.

v_call: TRBV7-2
j_call: TRBJ2-7
cdr3_aa: CASGLWGGSSYEQYF

v_call: TRBV5-6
j_call: TRBJ2-1
cdr3_aa: CASSFGLHSYNEQFF

v_call: TRBV28
j_call: TRBJ1-6
cdr3_aa: CASSSPGGEGSPLHF

v_call: TRBV20-1
j_call: TRBJ1-1
cdr3_aa: CSAPVLGREAFF

v_call: TRBV6-2/TRBV6-3
j_call: TRBJ2-2
cdr3_aa: CASSYSSGGPGELFF

v_call: TRBV4-3
j_call: TRBJ1-2
cdr3_aa: CASSHPDRGYGYTF

v_call: TRBV27
j_call: TRBJ2-5
cdr3_aa: CASLGQGQETQYF

v_call: TRBV20-1
j_call: TRBJ1-1
cdr3_aa: CSARDGTANTEAFF

v_call: TRBV6-1
j_call: TRBJ2-1
cdr3_aa: CASSEEAAGVNEQFF

v_call: TRBV24-1
j_call: TRBJ2-1
cdr3_aa: CATSGPAGTGAYNEQFF

v_call: TRBV2
j_call: TRBJ1-5
cdr3_aa: CASSGDGYSNQPQHF

v_call: TRBV12-3/TRBV12-4
j_call: TRBJ2-2
cdr3_aa: CASSSLRDRITGELFF

v_call: TRBV2
j_call: TRBJ2-1
cdr3_aa: CASRYYNEQFF

v_call: TRBV27
j_call: TRBJ2-3
cdr3_aa: CASSLGGQATDTQYF

v_call: TRBV20-1
j_call: TRBJ2-7
cdr3_aa: CSAQRLAGGGYEQYF

v_call: TRBV10-3
j_call: TRBJ2-1
cdr3_aa: CAISGENNGNEQFF

v_call: TRBV10-3
j_call: TRBJ2-2
cdr3_aa: CAVTEPGRNTGELFF

v_call: TRBV20-1
j_call: TRBJ2-3
cdr3_aa: CSAPPGQPTDTQYF

v_call: TRBV14
j_call: TRBJ2-7
cdr3_aa: CASSQYNRGSDEQYF

v_call: TRBV19
j_call: TRBJ2-1
cdr3_aa: CASNQRAFSYNEQFF

v_call: TRBV3-1
j_call: TRBJ1-1
cdr3_aa: CASSQEQGSPEAFF

v_call: TRBV24-1
j_call: TRBJ2-3
cdr3_aa: CATGGLVTDTQYF

v_call: TRBV20-1
j_call: TRBJ2-7
cdr3_aa: CSAGEAGLEQYF

v_call: TRBV6-1
j_call: TRBJ2-3
cdr3_aa: CASHGDRTDTQYF

v_call: TRBV2
j_call: TRBJ1-3
cdr3_aa: CASSEGIGGLAGNTIYF

v_call: TRBV6-1
j_call: TRBJ2-7
cdr3_aa: CASSYGGASFSYEQYF

v_call: TRBV11-2
j_call: TRBJ2-3
cdr3_aa: CASSLLPGSGTDTQYF

v_call: TRBV28
j_call: TRBJ2-7
cdr3_aa: CASRDHRDRTYEQYF

v_call: TRBV20-1
j_call: TRBJ2-1
cdr3_aa: CSAAASGRTLVGAIEQFF

v_call: TRBV10-3
j_call: TRBJ2-1
cdr3_aa: CAISPSPGQVYNEQFF

v_call: TRBV7-3
j_call: TRBJ2-2
cdr3_aa: CASSRGQRSTGELFF

v_call: TRBV6-1
j_call: TRBJ2-3
cdr3_aa: CASGRGDTQYF

v_call: TRBV2
j_call: TRBJ2-1
cdr3_aa: CASSRVVEQFF

v_call: TRBV27
j_call: TRBJ2-1
cdr3_aa: CASKTSGAPNEQFF

v_call: TRBV6-1
j_call: TRBJ2-3
cdr3_aa: CASSGRERGDTQYF

v_call: TRBV10-3
j_call: TRBJ2-7
cdr3_aa: CAIRTRGESYEQYF

v_call: TRBV3-1
j_call: TRBJ1-5
cdr3_aa: CASSQDFPTGTDSNQPQHF

v_call: TRBV6-2/TRBV6-3
j_call: TRBJ2-7
cdr3_aa: CASSIGVTGEQYF

v_call: TRBV10-3
j_call: TRBJ2-2
cdr3_aa: CAISAGTSGTNTGELFF

v_call: TRBV27
j_call: TRBJ2-3
cdr3_aa: CASTAGTGTDTQYF

v_call: TRBV3-1
j_call: TRBJ1-6
cdr3_aa: CASSQVKGNSPLHF

v_call: TRBV7-3
j_call: TRBJ2-1
cdr3_aa: CASSHGTGGYNEQFF

v_call: TRBV29-1
j_call: TRBJ2-5
cdr3_aa: CSVDPSGAQETQYF

v_call: TRBV19
j_call: TRBJ1-1
cdr3_aa: CASSIRPTNTEAFF

v_call: TRBV7-9
j_call: TRBJ1-1
cdr3_aa: CASSLETVPNTEAFF

v_call: TRBV5-5
j_call: TRBJ2-7
cdr3_aa: CASSLSSFGTGGHEQYF

v_call: TRBV11-3
j_call: TRBJ2-3
cdr3_aa: CASSLDSGLGDTQYF

v_call: TRBV4-1
j_call: TRBJ2-1
cdr3_aa: CASSQRGGEQFF

v_call: TRBV12-3/TRBV12-4
j_call: TRBJ2-2
cdr3_aa: CASSPQGAGGTSFTGELFF

v_call: TRBV6-5
j_call: TRBJ1-5
cdr3_aa: CASSYLGPSKSNQPQHF

v_call: TRBV5-6
j_call: TRBJ1-1
cdr3_aa: CASSLYRGRGTEAFF

v_call: TRBV5-1
j_call: TRBJ2-1
cdr3_aa: CASSPGLAGGMNEQFF

v_call: TRBV20-1
j_call: TRBJ2-3
cdr3_aa: CSARPHRTSGRWIVTDTQYF

v_call: TRBV29-1
j_call: TRBJ2-1
cdr3_aa: CSGGLANNEQFF

v_call: TRBV18
j_call: TRBJ1-2
cdr3_aa: CASSQDRGGYTF

v_call: TRBV11-2
j_call: TRBJ2-7
cdr3_aa: CASSLAPSSAYEQYF

v_call: TRBV7-2
j_call: TRBJ2-5
cdr3_aa: CASSLIPSGSGETQYF

v_call: TRBV7-2
j_call: TRBJ1-1
cdr3_aa: CASSFPGTDTEAFF

v_call: TRBV6-1
j_call: TRBJ2-7
cdr3_aa: CASRARDRGSTEQYF